Below are 27 T cell receptor beta chains sequenced from a single sample in a study of T cells in Graves' hyperthyroidism and ophthalmopathy. Using RNA transcripts as the source, TCR beta CDR3 regions were amplified. Using the HTBI primer set, a first-round RT-PCR was run on the TCR CDR3. MiXCR, applied by TCRdb to the multiplex PCR reads, yields one record per CDR3 protein. The sample records 240,000 or so distinct CDR3 sequences, less than 20% being singletons. Sequenced sample: blood. The receptors originated from a young woman with Graves' ophthalmopathy.

Ten or more counts support this clonotype. V usage is TRBV10-1 and J usage is TRBJ2-1; D is unresolved. The length of the CDR3 is 16 residues. Trimming shortened V by 3 bases and J by 0 bases, and 12 bases separated the two germline ends. CDR1 is WNHNN and CDR2 is SYGVQD in the germline V gene (reference sequence). CDR3 nucleotides: TGCGCCAGCAGTGATGAGAGCCTAAGCTCCTACAATGAGCAGTTCTTC. Amino acids: CASSDESLSSYNEQFF.

This clonotype was seen ten or more times. The rearrangement uses TRBV30 and TRBJ2-2; TRBD2 aligns across 15 bases. Germline CDR1 is GTSNPN and CDR2 is SVGIG (reference sequence). The CDR3 has 18 residues. Trimming at V came to 8 bases and at J to 2 bases, leaving 12 bases not matched to a gene. In DNA, the CDR3 is TGTGCCCGTGGTTGGGGACTAGCGGGGGGAACAAACACCGGGGAGCTGTTTTTT. Residues: CARGWGLAGGTNTGELFF.

This clonotype was recorded many times. This sequence joins TRBV30 and TRBJ2-7; the match to TRBD1 covers 9 bases. CDR3 size: 14 residues. After removal of 4 bases from V and 2 bases from J, the junction contained 6 bases not matched to a gene. The germline gives CDR1 GTSNPN, CDR2 SVGIG (reference sequence). The chain's CDR3 is CAWTYGTGPYEQYF. In DNA form, the CDR3 reads TGTGCCTGGACCTATGGGACAGGGCCCTACGAGCAGTACTTC.

The chain has TRBV7-6 and TRBJ2-2; D is undetermined. V lost 5 bases and J lost 3, with 4 bases in between. CDR3 length equals 12 residues. The germline V gene encodes CDR1 SGHVS and CDR2 FNYEAQ. CDR3 nucleotides: TGTGCCAGCAGCGCAGACACCGGGGAGCTGTTTTTT. Its translation: CASSADTGELFF.

With regard to this clonotype: A much larger clone is a single base away; this may be a read error. This rearrangement joins TRBV20-1 to TRBJ2-3; 12 bases match TRBD2. The CDR3 runs 15 residues. CDR1 and CDR2 from the germline V gene are DFQATT and SNEGSKA (reference sequence). V trimming: 5 bases; J trimming: 4 bases; junction bases outside the gene matches: 7. The chain's CDR3 is CSAGGLAGGSDTQYF. The CDR3 coding sequence is TGCAGTGCTGGGGGCCTAGCGGGGGGGTCAGATACGCAGTATTTT.

This clonotype was recorded at least ten times. The chain carries TRBV4-2 and TRBJ2-2, with 12 bases matching TRBD2. With 0 bases clipped from V and 6 bases from J, the junction kept 17 bases outside the gene matches. CDR3 length equals 21 residues. Germline V lookup: CDR1 LGHNA, CDR2 YNFKEQ. The CDR3 DNA is TGTGCCAGCAGCCAAGATGGTATAAGACTAGCGGGAGTGGGTGGCGCCGGGGAGCTGTTTTTT. Amino acid sequence: CASSQDGIRLAGVGGAGELFF.

Many counts were recorded for this clonotype. V is TRBV30 and J is TRBJ1-5; D is unclear. With 1 base removed from V and 3 bases from J, the gap between germline ends came to 7 bases. Germline-derived CDR1 and CDR2 are GTSNPN and SVGIG (reference sequence). The CDR3 spans 13 residues. CDR3: CAWSDGLNQPQHF. The CDR3 coding sequence is TGTGCCTGGAGTGACGGCCTCAATCAGCCCCAGCATTTT.

This chain uses TRBV7-3 with TRBJ2-2, with D possibly matching TRBD2 (6 bases). Germline V CDR1 and CDR2: SGHTA, FQGTGA. The CDR3 runs to 15 residues. V was shortened by 5 bases and J by 5 bases, with 15 bases between the two germline ends. The CDR3 bases are TGTGCCAGCAGCCCGGTCCTTGGGGGGACCGGGGAGCTGTTTTTT. This encodes CASSPVLGGTGELFF.

This clonotype came up a few times. The chain is built from TRBV6-1 and TRBJ1-2; D is unresolved. Germline V gene sequence: CDR1 MNHNS, CDR2 SASEGT. The CDR3 is 11 residues long. Trimming shortened V by 1 base and J by 8 bases, and 5 bases separated the two germline ends. The CDR3 DNA reads TGTGCCAGCAGTGAAGGGTACGGCTACACCTTC. Its protein product is CASSEGYGYTF.

This clonotype was observed many times. The chain recombines TRBV20-1 with TRBJ2-5; D might be TRBD1 (6 bases). Germline V gene data show CDR1 as DFQATT and CDR2 as SNEGSKA (reference sequence). This CDR3 is 16 amino acids long. V was cut by 5 bases and J by 2 bases, with 21 bases left in between. DNA of the CDR3: TGCAGTGCTGGGCGACGACAGGCCAGCTTACAAGAGACCCAGTACTTC. Protein product: CSAGRRQASLQETQYF.

The rearrangement joins TRBV27 to TRBJ1-2, with D perhaps matching TRBD1 (6 bases). The CDR3 spans 14 residues. Trimming shortened V by 5 bases and J by 7 bases, and 17 bases separated the two germline ends. Germline CDR1 reads MNHEY; CDR2 reads SMNVEV (reference sequence). CDR3 residues: CASSTLGGAGGYTF. The CDR3 DNA reads TGTGCCAGCAGTACATTAGGGGGGGCGGGTGGCTACACCTTC.

V and J are TRBV5-1 and TRBJ1-4; 11 bases fit TRBD1. CDR1 and CDR2 from the germline V gene are SGHRS and YFSETQ. J was trimmed by 3 bases and V by 5 bases; bases with no gene match: 9. CDR3 length: 17 residues. Written as DNA, the CDR3 is TGCGCCAGCAGAACCCCCGGGACAGGGGGTGCTAATGAAAAACTGTTTTTT. This sequence encodes CASRTPGTGGANEKLFF.

The V gene is TRBV7-9, the J gene TRBJ2-1; D tentatively fits TRBD1 or TRBD2 (7 bases each). V was pared by 4 bases and J by 7 bases, with 20 bases between. CDR1 SEHNR and CDR2 FQNEAQ come from the germline V gene (reference sequence). This CDR3 spans 16 amino acids. CDR3 sequence: CASSSGLGGLGNEQFF. The CDR3, as DNA: TGTGCCAGCAGCTCCGGACTAGGGGGCTTGGGGAATGAGCAGTTCTTC.

The CDR3 here is CASSGLGGAVDTQYF. CDR3 bases: TGCGCCAGCAGCGGACTCGGGGGGGCGGTAGATACGCAGTATTTT. The J gene is TRBJ2-3, the V gene TRBV5-1; 8 bases fit TRBD2. Germline trimming cut 4 bases from V and 5 bases from J; bases unmatched to any gene: 9. The germline CDR1 and CDR2 sequences are SGHRS and YFSETQ. The CDR3 covers 15 residues.

This clonotype was detected ten times or more. The chain's CDR3 is CASRGQGFYEQYF. The CDR3, as DNA: TGTGCCAGCAGGGGACAGGGGTTCTACGAGCAGTACTTC. The V and J genes are TRBV27 and TRBJ2-7; 10 positions match TRBD1. CDR3 length equals 13 residues. CDR1 is MNHEY, CDR2 SMNVEV, per germline (reference sequence). The V gene end was trimmed by 6 bases and the J gene end by 3 bases; junction bases not matched to a gene: 2.

This clonotype was detected ten times or more. The chain is built from TRBV7-2 and TRBJ1-1; D is perhaps TRBD1 (5 bases). Per germline, CDR1 SGHTA and CDR2 FQGNSA. Trimming removed 3 bases at V and 1 base at J, with 9 bases between. The CDR3 length is 14 residues. CDR3: CASSFGGENTEAFF. DNA of the CDR3: TGTGCCAGCAGCTTCGGAGGGGAGAACACTGAAGCTTTCTTT. Full variable domain (missing parts from reference TRBV7-2 and TRBJ1-1): GAGVSQSPSNKVTEKGKDVELRCDPISGHTALYWYRQSLGQGLEFLIYFQGNSAPDKSGLPSDRFSAERTGGSVSTLTIQRTQQEDSAVYLCASSFGGENTEAFFGQGTRLTVV.

This clonotype was seen a few times. The rearrangement uses TRBV15 and TRBJ2-1; no firm D call. CDR1 is LNHNV and CDR2 is YYDKDF in the germline V gene (reference sequence). This CDR3 is built from 13 residues. V lost 2 bases, J lost 5 bases, and 7 bases lay in between. Written as DNA, the CDR3 is TGTGCCACCAGCAGACCTACTAACAATGAGCAGTTCTTC. Encoded protein: CATSRPTNNEQFF. Full variable domain (remainder filled in from reference TRBV15 and TRBJ2-1): DAMVIQNPRYQVTQFGKPVTLSCSQTLNHNVMYWYQQKSSQAPKLLFHYYDKDFNNEADTPDNFQSRRPNTSFCFLDIRSPGLGDTAMYLCATSRPTNNEQFFGPGTRLTVL.

This clonotype was counted at least ten times. V usage is TRBV20-1 and J usage is TRBJ2-1; 15 bases fit TRBD2. CDR3 size: 14 residues. Germline CDR1 and CDR2: DFQATT and SNEGSKA (reference sequence). With V trimmed by 5 bases and J by 8 bases, 4 bases remained unmatched. CDR3 DNA sequence: TGCAGTGCTTCCGGGACTAGCGGGAGGTATGAGCAGTTCTTC. Protein sequence: CSASGTSGRYEQFF.

There are many counts of this clonotype. The genes are TRBV2 and TRBJ2-3; unclear D gene. CDR3 size: 13 residues. V lost 8 bases, J lost 4 bases, and 13 bases lay in between. The germline CDR1 and CDR2 sequences are SNHLY and FYNNEI. The CDR3 DNA reads as TGTGCCAGCGCGCTGGAGAGCTCAGATACGCAGTATTTT. This gives the protein CASALESSDTQYF.

The chain has TRBV18 and TRBJ2-1; 10 positions agree with TRBD1. This CDR3 is built from 15 residues. The germline V gene encodes CDR1 KGHSH and CDR2 LQKENI. The V and J ends lost 3 bases and 7 bases, in that order; junction bases with no gene match: 6. The CDR3 sequence: CASSPQTGGGNEQFF. The DNA of the CDR3 is TGTGCCAGCTCACCCCAGACAGGGGGCGGGAATGAGCAGTTCTTC.

The sample holds many counts of this clonotype. The chain joins TRBV11-3 to TRBJ1-1; no clear D. The CDR3 covers 13 residues. Germline V gene data show CDR1 as SGHNT and CDR2 as YENEEA. V was shortened by 4 bases and J by 10 bases, with 16 bases between the two germline ends. This chain's CDR3 is CASSWESFGVAFF. CDR3 nucleotide sequence: TGTGCCAGCAGCTGGGAGTCATTTGGAGTAGCTTTCTTT.

This clonotype has ten or more counts. The chain joins TRBV5-8 to TRBJ2-7; D could derive from TRBD1 or TRBD2 (5 bases each). In germline, CDR1 is SGHTS, CDR2 YDEGEE. The ends were cut back, 1 base at V and 0 bases at J, with 20 bases in the middle. The CDR3 length is 18 residues. Here the CDR3 DNA reads TGTGCCAGCAGCTTGAAGCGCACCGGGACGCCGAGCTCCTACGAGCAGTACTTC. Translated: CASSLKRTGTPSSYEQYF.

This clonotype was observed at least ten times. The rearrangement joins TRBV7-9 to TRBJ2-3; 11 positions match TRBD2. V shed 3 bases and J 3 bases; nucleotides not matched to a gene: 2. Germline V gene sequence: CDR1 SEHNR, CDR2 FQNEAQ (reference sequence). This CDR3 has 15 residues. The CDR3 DNA follows: TGTGCCAGCAGCTTGGGACTAGCGGAAACAGATACGCAGTATTTT. This codes for CASSLGLAETDTQYF.

This clonotype was seen repeatedly, ten times or more. The chain has TRBV7-2 and TRBJ2-5, with TRBD2 matching 12 bases. This CDR3 has 18 amino acids. From germline, CDR1 is SGHTA and CDR2 FQGNSA. The V gene end was trimmed by 1 base and the J gene end by 5 bases; junction bases not matched to a gene: 11. CDR3 coding DNA: TGTGCCAGCAGCTTAGTCCTAGCGGGAGGGCCGGCTCGGGAGACCCAGTACTTC. Its protein product is CASSLVLAGGPARETQYF.

Concerning this clonotype itself: A much larger clone lies one base from this, so it may be a read error. V and J are TRBV19 and TRBJ2-5; 7 bases match TRBD2. The end of the DNA fits TRBJ2-1 better, so the J call may be wrong. The germline CDR1 and CDR2 sequences are LNHDA and SQIVND (reference sequence). This CDR3 spans 14 amino acids. The CDR3 spells CASSSGAYQETQFF. In nucleotides, the CDR3 is TGTGCCAGTAGCAGCGGGGCGTACCAAGAGACCCAGTTCTTC.

This clonotype was seen ten or more times. This sequence joins TRBV30 and TRBJ1-4; D is uncertain. Germline V lookup: CDR1 GTSNPN, CDR2 SVGIG (reference sequence). V shed 0 bases and J shed 7 bases, with 6 bases lying between them. The CDR3 is 12 residues long. CDR3 sequence: CAWSVWGEKLFF. CDR3 sequence (DNA): TGTGCCTGGAGTGTCTGGGGTGAAAAACTGTTTTTT. The variable domain in full, with the rest retrieved from reference TRBV30 and TRBJ1-4, is SQTIHQWPATLVQPVGSPLSLECTVEGTSNPNLYWYRQAAGRGLQLLFYSVGIGQISSEVPQNLSASRPQDRQFILSSKKLLLSDSGFYLCAWSVWGEKLFFGSGTQLSVL.

Only a few counts were recorded for this clonotype. The V gene is TRBV9, the J gene TRBJ2-3, with D perhaps assigned TRBD1 or TRBD2 (5 bases each). Trimming took 0 bases from V and 2 from J, leaving 13 bases between them. The CDR3 has 16 amino acids. Germline V CDR1 and CDR2: SGDLS, YYNGEE. CDR3: CASSVVPGPDTDTQYF. The CDR3 coding sequence is TGTGCCAGCAGCGTAGTCCCGGGACCGGACACAGATACGCAGTATTTT.